Following are 19 T cell receptor beta chains from one sample sequenced in a study of blood T cell repertoires in COVID-19. The data were produced by immunoSEQ multiplex PCR, yet TCRdb's version contains in-frame clones alone and is incomplete. The repertoire has some 180,000 clones, more than 80% of them found once; the top ten carry roughly 12%. Sequencing input: peripheral blood. The source is a woman of 80 years or more with COVID-19, enrolled during active disease.

The rearrangement joins TRBV28 to TRBJ2-2; tentatively, D is TRBD1 (6 bases). Germline values: CDR1 MDHEN, CDR2 SYDVKM. The germline V and J ends were trimmed by 3 bases and 5 bases, with 22 bases remaining between them. This CDR3 spans 18 amino acids. The CDR3 protein is CASSFGPPGARKTGELFF. The CDR3 bases are TGTGCCAGCAGTTTCGGGCCCCCAGGGGCAAGGAAGACCGGGGAGCTGTTTTTT.

The V gene is TRBV7-6, the J gene TRBJ2-6, with TRBD1 as a possible D gene (6 bases). The length of the CDR3 is 16 residues. Germline-derived CDR1 and CDR2 are SGHVS and FNYEAQ. The V end was cut by 4 bases, the J end by 2 bases, with 12 bases between. The CDR3 DNA sequence: TGTGCCAGCAGCTATGACCCAGGGGCTGGGGCCAACGTCCTGACTTTC. Translating gives CASSYDPGAGANVLTF. The full variable domain, with the rest looked up from reference TRBV7-6 and TRBJ2-6, is GAGVSQSPRYKVTKRGQDVALRCDPISGHVSLYWYRQALGQGPEFLTYFNYEAQQDKSGLPNDRFSAERPEGSISTLTIQRTEQRDSAMYRCASSYDPGAGANVLTFGAGSRLTVL.

This clone was picked up a small number of times. The CDR3 DNA sequence: TGTGCCAGCAGTTCGAGAAACATTCAGTACTTC. The encoded protein is CASSSRNIQYF. The chain has TRBV6-2 or TRBV6-3 and TRBJ2-4, with no clear D. In germline, CDR1 is MNHEY, CDR2 SVGEGT. Deletions cut 4 bases from V and 6 bases from J, with 4 bases between. The CDR3 loop spans 11 amino acids.

This chain links TRBV6-5 with TRBJ2-5, with D possibly matching TRBD2 (7 bases). Germline values: CDR1 MNHEY, CDR2 SVGAGI. This CDR3 has 15 residues. With 6 bases removed from V and 7 bases from J, the gap between germline ends came to 21 bases. CDR3 DNA sequence: TGTGCCAGCAGACTTTACGGGGGGCAAATAGGGACCCAGTACTTC. It specifies CASRLYGGQIGTQYF.

The rearrangement links TRBV18 to TRBJ1-3; TRBD1 might be the D (6 bases). The CDR3 spans 18 residues. Germline V gene lookup returns CDR1 KGHSH and CDR2 LQKENI. V shed 3 bases and J shed 0 bases, with 18 bases lying between them. CDR3 loop: CASSPGAGASISGNTIYF. The CDR3 region has the DNA TGTGCCAGCTCACCGGGGGCAGGGGCGAGCATCTCTGGAAACACCATATATTTT.

This clone was observed once. This chain connects TRBV19 to TRBJ1-4; TRBD1 aligns across 12 bases. Germline CDR1 reads LNHDA; CDR2 reads SQIVND (reference sequence). The CDR3 has 16 amino acids. V lost 5 bases, J lost 8 bases, and 9 bases stayed unmatched. CDR3 loop: CASSGGQGARREKLFF. As DNA, the CDR3 is TGTGCCAGTAGTGGGGGACAGGGGGCGCGTCGGGAAAAACTGTTTTTT. The full variable domain, its missing parts supplied by reference TRBV19 and TRBJ1-4, is DGGITQSPKYLFRKEGQNVTLSCEQNLNHDAMYWYRQDPGQGLRLIYYSQIVNDFQKGDIAEGYSVSREKKESFPLTVTSAQKNPTAFYLCASSGGQGARREKLFFGSGTQLSVL.

J is TRBJ2-3 and V is TRBV19; 10 bases match TRBD2. V lost 3 bases to trimming and J lost 5 bases; unmatched junction nucleotides: 5. The CDR3 spans 15 residues. CDR1 is LNHDA and CDR2 is SQIVND in the germline V gene (reference sequence). The CDR3 region has the DNA TGTGCCAGTAGTATGAAGCGGGGGGGCAGAGATACGCAGTATTTT. It codes for CASSMKRGGRDTQYF.

This clone is a singleton in its sample. The CDR3 DNA follows: TGTGCTAGTGCCCTCTCCGGAGTGAGCTATGGCTACACCTTC. It codes for CASALSGVSYGYTF. This rearrangement joins TRBV12-5 to TRBJ1-2; no definite D call. This CDR3 is 14 amino acids long. The V gene lost 7 bases and the J gene lost 4 bases, with 16 bases spanning the gap. The germline V gene encodes CDR1 LGHNT and CDR2 FRNRAP.

This chain links TRBV29-1 with TRBJ2-1; a possible D gene is TRBD2 (6 bases). In germline, CDR1 is SQVTM, CDR2 ANQGSEA. V shed 4 bases and J shed 8 bases, with 15 bases lying between them. The CDR3 contains 13 residues. CDR3 protein: CSVGSGEGYEQFF. Here the CDR3 DNA reads TGCAGCGTTGGTTCGGGGGAAGGGTATGAGCAGTTCTTC.

This clone has just a few counts. CDR3 nucleotides: TGCGCCAGCAGCTTGACCCTCCCAGCCGGGGAGCTGTTTTTT. This codes for CASSLTLPAGELFF. The chain employs TRBV5-1 and TRBJ2-2; D call uncertain. The CDR3 loop spans 14 amino acids. V was clipped by 1 base and J by 6 bases, with 10 bases between them. CDR1 is SGHRS and CDR2 is YFSETQ in the germline V gene.

The genes are TRBV19 and TRBJ1-5; D unclear. Germline V CDR1 and CDR2: LNHDA, SQIVND (reference sequence). The CDR3 contains 14 residues. V lost 3 bases and J lost 3, with 9 bases in between. For the CDR3, the DNA is TGTGCCAGTAGTATGAGGCTGGACAATCAGCCCCAGCATTTT. Translated, it gives CASSMRLDNQPQHF.

This clone has more than one count but fewer than ten. This chain uses TRBV6-5 with TRBJ1-2; the D gene is possibly TRBD1 (5 bases). The V and J ends lost 7 bases and 7 bases respectively, with 16 bases between them. There are 13 residues in the CDR3. CDR1 MNHEY and CDR2 SVGAGI come from the germline V gene. The CDR3 bases are TGTGCCAGCATCACCGCGGGGGAAATTGGCTACACCTTC. Translation gives CASITAGEIGYTF.

This clone was detected a few times. The rearrangement links TRBV6-2 or TRBV6-3 to TRBJ1-2, with D possibly TRBD1 on 5 matching bases. Germline CDR1 and CDR2: MNHEY and SVGEGT. The V gene lost 6 bases and the J gene lost 6 bases, with 17 bases spanning the gap. The CDR3 has 14 amino acids. The CDR3 coding sequence is TGTGCCAGCAGCTCGACCTGGGACTTTGATGGCTACACCTTC. It specifies CASSSTWDFDGYTF.

The chain couples TRBV2 to TRBJ2-1; 9 nucleotides agree with TRBD2. V lost 7 bases and J lost 8; bases outside the gene matches: 12. Per germline, CDR1 SNHLY and CDR2 FYNNEI. There are 15 residues in the CDR3. CDR3 bases: TGTGCCAGCACGGGGGTAGCGGGAGTTTCGTATGAGCAGTTCTTC. As protein: CASTGVAGVSYEQFF.

The CDR3 region is CASSRTGGGLTGELFF. CDR3 in DNA: TGTGCCAGTAGTAGGACAGGGGGCGGCTTGACCGGGGAGCTGTTTTTT. The rearrangement links TRBV19 to TRBJ2-2, with 11 bases aligning to TRBD1. The CDR3 is made up of 16 amino acids. Germline V lookup: CDR1 LNHDA, CDR2 SQIVND (reference sequence). V was pared by 4 bases and J by 5 bases, with 6 bases of the junction left unmatched.

This clone was seen a handful of times. The J gene is TRBJ1-2, the V gene TRBV3-1 (or the pseudogene TRBV3-2); tentative D call: TRBD1 (6 bases). This CDR3 spans 14 amino acids. V dropped 2 bases and J dropped 6 bases, with 13 bases sitting between them. Looked up from germline, CDR1 is LGHDT and CDR2 is YNNKEL (reference sequence). CDR3 nucleotide sequence: TGTGCCAGCAGCCAACGGGACATTCGCGATGGCTACACCTTC. Translation gives CASSQRDIRDGYTF.

The chain joins TRBV19 to TRBJ2-5; 11 bases line up with TRBD1. This CDR3 comprises 17 residues. The germline gives CDR1 LNHDA, CDR2 SQIVND (reference sequence). The J segment lost 5 bases and the V segment lost 4 bases, leaving 12 bases of the junction unmatched. This chain's CDR3 is CASSTGPWDRGVETQYF. The CDR3 region has the DNA TGTGCCAGTAGTACAGGACCCTGGGACAGGGGGGTTGAGACCCAGTACTTC.

The chain links TRBV4-1 to TRBJ2-1, with 14 bases identical to TRBD2. From germline, CDR1 is MGHRA and CDR2 YSYEKL. The J segment lost 6 bases and the V segment lost 0 bases, leaving 4 bases of the junction unmatched. CDR3 length: 17 residues. The CDR3 protein is CASSQDGTSGRPNEQFF. The CDR3 DNA sequence: TGCGCCAGCAGCCAAGATGGGACTAGCGGGAGACCCAATGAGCAGTTCTTC.

This chain uses TRBV5-6 with TRBJ2-7; 7 bases map to TRBD1. CDR1 and CDR2 (germline): SGHDT, YYEEEE. J lost 0 bases, V lost 3 bases, and 3 bases had no gene match. The CDR3 spans 14 residues. The CDR3 spells CASSSGTASYEQYF. Here the CDR3 DNA reads TGTGCCAGCAGCTCCGGGACAGCCTCCTACGAGCAGTACTTC.